Following are 9 T cell receptor beta chains from one sample sequenced in a study of blood T cell repertoires in COVID-19. Profiled with immunoSEQ multiplex PCR; TCRdb holds only in-frame clones, not every one. Of 150,000 to 180,000 clones in the sample, roughly four fifths were seen once. Sample: peripheral blood. The receptor source for this set is a woman aged 55 to 70 with COVID-19, enrolled during active disease.

The J gene is TRBJ2-3, the V gene TRBV5-1, with a possible D match to TRBD1 (5 bases). Germline CDR1 SGHRS, CDR2 YFSETQ. The V and J ends lost 0 bases and 4 bases respectively, with 6 bases between them. CDR3 size: 13 residues. The CDR3 sequence is CASSLEGSDTQYF. For the CDR3, the DNA is TGCGCCAGCAGCTTGGAGGGGTCAGATACGCAGTATTTT.

The chain recombines TRBV11-2 with TRBJ1-1; D uncertain. Trimming took off 0 bases at V and 10 bases at J, with 12 bases between the two ends. Germline CDR1 SGHAT, CDR2 FQNNGV. The CDR3 consists of 13 residues. CDR3 DNA: TGTGCCAGCAGCTTAGAAGCAAGTATAGTAGCTTTCTTT. Its protein is CASSLEASIVAFF.

The V call is TRBV3-1 (or the pseudogene TRBV3-2), the J call TRBJ1-1; possibly TRBD1 for D (5 bases). Deletions cut 2 bases from V and 5 bases from J, with 9 bases between. This CDR3 comprises 13 residues. The germline V gene encodes CDR1 LGHDT and CDR2 YNNKEL (reference sequence). This CDR3 is CASSQPGRTEAFF. In DNA form, the CDR3 reads TGTGCCAGCAGCCAACCAGGGCGGACTGAAGCTTTCTTT.

V and J are TRBV5-1 and TRBJ1-6, with 8 bases identical to TRBD1. This CDR3 region has 15 residues. The germline V gene has CDR1 SGHRS and CDR2 YFSETQ. The V segment lost 0 bases and the J segment 9 bases; nucleotides outside the gene matches: 5. CDR3 in DNA: TGCGCCAGCAGCTTGGTGGCAGGGGGCAGTTCACCCCTCCACTTT. Amino acids: CASSLVAGGSSPLHF.

This rearrangement joins TRBV7-2 to TRBJ1-1; TRBD1 might be the D (5 bases). Germline-derived CDR1 and CDR2 are SGHTA and FQGNSA. The CDR3 loop spans 13 amino acids. Trimming left V 6 bases short and J 7 bases short, with 15 bases between. The CDR3 DNA follows: TGTGCCAGCAGTCCGGGACCGGGGGGTGAAGCTTTCTTT. Its translation: CASSPGPGGEAFF.

The chain recombines TRBV5-4 with TRBJ1-6; the D is unclear. The V gene lost 0 bases and the J gene lost 14 bases, with 12 bases spanning the gap. The CDR3 covers 13 residues. The germline gives CDR1 SGHNT, CDR2 YYREEE (reference sequence). DNA for the CDR3: TGTGCCAGCAGCTTGGGGGAGGGCCTCTCCCTCCACTTT. This translates into CASSLGEGLSLHF.

The rearrangement joins TRBV6-4 to TRBJ2-1; the match to TRBD2 covers 11 bases. There are 14 residues in the CDR3. The junction had 7 bases not matched to a gene; V was cut back by 7 bases and J by 8 bases. CDR1 and CDR2 (germline): MRHNA, SNTAGT. CDR3 coding DNA: TGTGCCAGCAAACAGACTAGCGGGACACATGAGCAGTTCTTC. This translates into CASKQTSGTHEQFF.

J is TRBJ1-1 and V is TRBV11-3, with unresolved D. CDR1 and CDR2 from the germline V gene are SGHNT and YENEEA. Trimming removed 5 bases at V and 1 base at J, with 14 bases between. The CDR3 has 15 amino acids. Here the CDR3 reads CASSPQEGTNTEAFF. CDR3 coding DNA: TGTGCCAGCAGCCCTCAGGAGGGAACGAACACTGAAGCTTTCTTT. Drawing the rest from reference TRBV11-3 and TRBJ1-1, the complete variable domain is EAGVVQSPRYKIIEKKQPVAFWCNPISGHNTLYWYLQNLGQGPELLIRYENEEAVDDSQLPKDRFSAERLKGVDSTLKIQPAELGDSAVYLCASSPQEGTNTEAFFGQGTRLTVV.

This chain connects TRBV19 to TRBJ2-1, with D possibly being TRBD1 (6 bases). The CDR3 has 15 residues. V dropped 1 base and J dropped 4 bases, with 11 bases sitting between them. Germline lookup yields CDR1 LNHDA and CDR2 SQIVND (reference sequence). The CDR3 loop is CASSIAGTQYNEQFF. The CDR3 DNA follows: TGTGCCAGTAGTATAGCCGGGACACAATACAATGAGCAGTTCTTC.